The 18 T cell receptor beta chains below were found in one sample sequenced in a study of technical replicates of blood from a handful of donors. Clones were read by immunoSEQ multiplex PCR, and TCRdb kept only the in-frame ones, dropping some. Of 65,000 to 95,000 clones detected, 86% appear once; the ten largest clones hold around 5%. Sequences were obtained from PBMCs. These TCRs come from a human donor in good health. Some clones in this sample may be carry-over from other donors' samples.

This clone was found a few times. Within the sample, other DNA sequences also encode this same CDR3. The chain is built from TRBV5-1 and TRBJ2-1; 8 bases line up with TRBD2. The CDR3 runs to 14 residues. V gave up 4 bases and J gave up 4 bases; unmatched junction bases: 4. The germline V gene encodes CDR1 SGHRS and CDR2 YFSETQ. The chain's CDR3 is CASSPSGGYNEQFF. The CDR3 DNA is TGCGCCAGCAGCCCCAGCGGGGGTTACAATGAGCAGTTCTTC.

In its sample, this clone was seen a few times. The genes are TRBV7-3 and TRBJ1-1; perhaps TRBD1 as D (5 bases). This CDR3 has 13 amino acids. Trimming stripped 1 base from V and 5 bases from J, with 8 bases between. Germline lookup yields CDR1 SGHTA and CDR2 FQGTGA. CDR3 loop: CASSLSRDTEAFF. Here the CDR3 DNA reads TGTGCCAGCAGCTTAAGCAGGGATACTGAAGCTTTCTTT.

This clone was picked up one time. V is TRBV9 and J is TRBJ2-5; TRBD2 might be the D (6 bases). This CDR3 comprises 15 residues. The germline V and J ends were trimmed by 0 bases and 5 bases, with 14 bases remaining between them. Germline CDR1 reads SGDLS; CDR2 reads YYNGEE. CDR3 DNA: TGTGCCAGCAGCGTAGGTTCGGGAGTGGAGGAGACCCAGTACTTC. It encodes CASSVGSGVEETQYF. Full variable domain (missing parts from reference TRBV9 and TRBJ2-5): DSGVTQTPKHLITATGQRVTLRCSPRSGDLSVYWYQQSLDQGLQFLIQYYNGEERAKGNILERFSAQQFPDLHSELNLSSLELGDSALYFCASSVGSGVEETQYFGPGTRLLVL.

V usage is TRBV11-3 and J usage is TRBJ1-1; D perhaps matches TRBD1 (5 bases). Germline CDR1 SGHNT, CDR2 YENEEA. This CDR3 is 14 amino acids long. Trimming took 5 bases from V and 4 from J, leaving 14 bases between them. CDR3: CASSPLGGSTEAFF. DNA for the CDR3: TGTGCCAGCAGCCCCCTCGGGGGGTCCACTGAAGCTTTCTTT.

The chain is built from TRBV15 and TRBJ1-4, with D unclear. This CDR3 has 13 amino acids. Germline V CDR1 and CDR2: LNHNV, YYDKDF (reference sequence). V dropped 2 bases and J dropped 7 bases, with 8 bases sitting between them. DNA of the CDR3: TGTGCCACCAGCAGAAGATGGCTTGAAAAACTGTTTTTT. Residues: CATSRRWLEKLFF.

The chain is built from TRBV4-1 and TRBJ2-2; 8 nucleotides align to TRBD2. The CDR3 loop spans 14 amino acids. Per the germline V gene, CDR1 is MGHRA and CDR2 is YSYEKL. The ends lost 4 bases at V and 4 bases at J; junction bases unmatched: 2. The CDR3 sequence is CASSPTSGTGELFF. The CDR3 DNA follows: TGCGCCAGCAGCCCTACTAGCGGCACCGGGGAGCTGTTTTTT.

The rearrangement joins TRBV7-6 to TRBJ1-3; a weak D match, TRBD1 (5 bases). CDR1 is SGHVS and CDR2 is FNYEAQ in the germline V gene. The CDR3 extends over 14 amino acids. Deletions cut 5 bases from V and 7 bases from J, with 15 bases between. CDR3 region: CASSPGPGINTIYF. Written as DNA, the CDR3 is TGTGCCAGCAGCCCAGGGCCAGGGATTAACACCATATATTTT.

The rearrangement links TRBV4-3 to TRBJ2-3; no definite D call. Deletions cut 0 bases from V and 0 bases from J, with 7 bases between. CDR3 length: 15 amino acids. From germline, CDR1 is LGHNA and CDR2 YSLEER. The DNA of the CDR3 is TGCGCCAGCAGCCAAGATCCCCGGAGCACAGATACGCAGTATTTT. It specifies CASSQDPRSTDTQYF.

This rearrangement joins TRBV5-1 to TRBJ1-1, with D hard to call. V was clipped by 4 bases and J by 0 bases, with 7 bases between them. Germline CDR1 SGHRS, CDR2 YFSETQ. The CDR3 contains 13 residues. CDR3 residues: CASSADLNTEAFF. CDR3 DNA: TGCGCCAGCAGCGCAGATCTGAACACTGAAGCTTTCTTT.

This clone came up once. V usage is TRBV7-9 and J usage is TRBJ2-3; TRBD1 aligns across 10 bases. The CDR3 runs 17 residues. V lost 4 bases to trimming and J lost 4 bases; unmatched junction nucleotides: 11. Germline CDR1 reads SEHNR; CDR2 reads FQNEAQ (reference sequence). Here the CDR3 DNA reads TGTGCCAGCAGCTACTCAAGGGGGACAGGGGCCGCAGATACGCAGTATTTT. Translating it yields CASSYSRGTGAADTQYF.

The chain combines TRBV9 with TRBJ2-5; D is perhaps TRBD2 (6 bases). Germline V gene lookup returns CDR1 SGDLS and CDR2 YYNGEE. V was cut by 3 bases and J by 5 bases, with 14 bases left in between. CDR3 length equals 14 residues. In DNA, the CDR3 is TGTGCCAGCAGCGGAGATGGGGGGTGGGAGACCCAGTACTTC. Amino acid sequence: CASSGDGGWETQYF.

The chain combines TRBV19 with TRBJ2-5; 8 bases align to TRBD2. Germline V gene lookup returns CDR1 LNHDA and CDR2 SQIVND (reference sequence). Trimming took 3 bases from V and 2 from J; bases not matched to a gene: 11. The CDR3 runs 17 residues. The CDR3 DNA reads as TGTGCCAGTAGTATGGGCCGAGGGGTAGCGGGACAAGAGACCCAGTACTTC. Translated: CASSMGRGVAGQETQYF.

The rearrangement links TRBV10-2 to TRBJ1-4; D perhaps matches TRBD1 (5 bases). CDR3 length: 16 amino acids. Trimming left V 3 bases short and J 1 base short, with 12 bases between. CDR1 and CDR2 (germline): WSHSY, SAAADI. The CDR3 reads CASSEAGRGTNEKLFF. DNA of the CDR3: TGCGCCAGCAGTGAAGCAGGGAGGGGAACTAATGAAAAACTGTTTTTT.

This clone was seen a handful of times. The chain couples TRBV30 to TRBJ1-2; D ambiguous. The V end was cut by 4 bases, the J end by 8 bases, with 14 bases between. The CDR3 loop spans 12 amino acids. Germline lookup yields CDR1 GTSNPN and CDR2 SVGIG (reference sequence). This CDR3 is CAWMAGSGGYTF. The CDR3 DNA follows: TGTGCCTGGATGGCGGGATCGGGGGGCTACACCTTC.

This chain joins TRBV6-1 and TRBJ1-1, with 8 bases fitting TRBD1. Germline values: CDR1 MNHNS, CDR2 SASEGT. V was pared by 2 bases and J by 13 bases, with 12 bases of the junction left unmatched. This CDR3 region has 14 residues. In DNA form, the CDR3 reads TGTGCCAGCAGTGAAACAACCCCCGGACAGGGAATTTTCTTT. Protein: CASSETTPGQGIFF.

The chain uses TRBV7-7 and TRBJ2-1, with a tentative D call TRBD2 (6 bases). Germline V gene sequence: CDR1 SSHAT, CDR2 FNYEAQ (reference sequence). The CDR3 covers 12 residues. V lost 3 bases to trimming and J lost 9 bases, with 9 bases between them. CDR3 amino acids: CASSLEEGEQFF. The CDR3 DNA reads TGTGCCAGCAGCTTGGAGGAGGGTGAGCAGTTCTTC.

V gene TRBV4-2 combines with J gene TRBJ1-1, with a possible D match to TRBD1 (6 bases). In germline, CDR1 is LGHNA, CDR2 YNFKEQ. Deletions cut 0 bases from V and 0 bases from J, with 11 bases between. There are 16 residues in the CDR3. In DNA, the CDR3 is TGTGCCAGCAGCCAAGAATTACAGGGCCTGAACACTGAAGCTTTCTTT. It specifies CASSQELQGLNTEAFF.

The chain combines TRBV5-4 with TRBJ2-3; 7 bases match TRBD1. Per germline, CDR1 SGHNT and CDR2 YYREEE (reference sequence). CDR3 length: 15 residues. Trimming at V came to 1 base and at J to 2 bases, leaving 4 bases not matched to a gene. The CDR3 spells CASSLTGASTDTQYF. CDR3 DNA: TGTGCCAGCAGCTTGACAGGGGCCTCCACAGATACGCAGTATTTT.